The TCR beta chain described here comes from a study of T-cell memory formation after mild COVID-19. Study-wide results and limits: A balance of CD4 and CD8 characterized clones contracting day 15 to 85, whereas later expanders leaned CD4+.

CDR3 length: 13 amino acids. The germline V and J ends were trimmed by 6 bases and 1 base, with 9 bases remaining between them. Notes on this clonotype: Its antigen is currently unknown.

From the 5' RACE reads, TCRdb called clonotypes with MiXCR, one entry per CDR3 protein. The sample shows 210,000 or so distinct CDR3 sequences, around 27% of them seen only once. This chain links TRBV12-3 or TRBV12-4 with TRBJ1-1; D gene uncertain. Sequenced material: PBMCs or a T cell subset sorted from them (not recorded which). The TCR was taken from an adult woman who had mild COVID-19 (a few samples of this study predate the infection). Cell type and time point are not known. The DNA for the CDR3 is TGTGCCAGCAGGGAAGTCCCGAACACTGAAGCTTTCTTT. Its translation is CASREVPNTEAFF.